Shown below are 22 T cell receptor beta chains from a single sample sequenced in a study of beta chain features in type 1 diabetes. Of the isolated RNA, all was reverse transcribed, and so the sequenced material was expressed TCRB transcripts. Some clones are missing from TCRdb's copy, which holds only in-frame ones; the method was immunoSEQ multiplex PCR. The sample lists about 400,000 clones, 10% to 15% occurring once. The sequenced material came from naive CD4+ T cells from blood. These receptors were taken from a man between 18 and 35 years old in good health.

The rearrangement links TRBV19 to TRBJ2-7; D is perhaps TRBD2 (6 bases). In germline, CDR1 is LNHDA, CDR2 SQIVND (reference sequence). CDR3 size: 15 residues. V lost 6 bases to trimming and J lost 1 base, with 16 bases between them. The CDR3 here is CASSFNLGGSYEQYF. For the CDR3, the DNA is TGTGCCAGTAGCTTCAATCTAGGAGGGTCCTACGAGCAGTACTTC.

This rearrangement joins TRBV10-3 to TRBJ2-7; possibly TRBD1 for D (5 bases). CDR1 is ENHRY, CDR2 SYGVKD, per germline. The CDR3 length is 12 residues. Trimming cost V 6 bases and J 2 bases, with 8 bases left between them. The chain's CDR3 is CAIRDTTYEQYF. In nucleotides, the CDR3 is TGTGCCATCAGGGACACTACCTACGAGCAGTACTTC.

The chain joins TRBV11-2 to TRBJ2-1; TRBD2 agrees at 13 bases. With 5 bases clipped from V and 8 bases from J, the junction kept 6 bases outside the gene matches. This CDR3 comprises 15 residues. Germline-derived CDR1 and CDR2 are SGHAT and FQNNGV. The CDR3 spells CASSPLAGGPYEQFF. DNA for the CDR3: TGTGCCAGCAGCCCACTAGCGGGGGGGCCGTATGAGCAGTTCTTC.

The V gene is TRBV7-9, the J gene TRBJ2-1, with a tentative D call TRBD1 (5 bases). The CDR3 has 12 residues. Per germline, CDR1 SEHNR and CDR2 FQNEAQ (reference sequence). V was cut by 4 bases and J by 8 bases, with 9 bases left in between. CDR3 in amino acids: CASSSQGYEQFF. The DNA of the CDR3 is TGTGCCAGCAGCTCCCAGGGATATGAGCAGTTCTTC.

The chain employs TRBV6-5 and TRBJ2-7; maybe TRBD1 (6 bases). Germline V lookup: CDR1 MNHEY, CDR2 SVGAGI. Trimming removed 6 bases at V and 0 bases at J, with 12 bases between. CDR3 length: 14 amino acids. The CDR3 protein is CASRIQGDSYEQYF. CDR3 bases: TGTGCCAGCAGAATACAGGGTGACTCCTACGAGCAGTACTTC.

This clone was detected only once. CDR3: CASSLAGTGLGYNEQFF. DNA of the CDR3: TGCGCCAGCAGCTTGGCCGGGACAGGGCTGGGGTACAATGAGCAGTTCTTC. The V call is TRBV5-1, the J call TRBJ2-1; 9 nucleotides match TRBD1. The germline gives CDR1 SGHRS, CDR2 YFSETQ. J lost 4 bases, V lost 0 bases, and 8 bases had no gene match. CDR3 size: 17 residues.

This clone came up a few times. This sequence joins TRBV18 and TRBJ2-1, with 10 bases that match TRBD2. This CDR3 is built from 13 residues. V was clipped by 6 bases and J by 9 bases; unmatched bases: 5. Germline V CDR1 and CDR2: KGHSH, LQKENI. This CDR3 reads CASSGLAATEQFF. CDR3 nucleotides: TGTGCCAGCTCCGGACTAGCGGCCACTGAGCAGTTCTTC.

The chain has TRBV9 and TRBJ1-3; D is ambiguous. V lost 0 bases, J lost 0 bases, and 10 bases lay in between. This CDR3 has 16 residues. Germline CDR1 and CDR2: SGDLS and YYNGEE. The chain's CDR3 is CASSVGSASSGNTIYF. In nucleotides, the CDR3 is TGTGCCAGCAGCGTAGGATCCGCGAGCTCTGGAAACACCATATATTTT.

The chain uses TRBV30 and TRBJ2-7; possible D gene TRBD1, 5 bases. Per the germline V gene, CDR1 is GTSNPN and CDR2 is SVGIG (reference sequence). The CDR3 is 13 amino acids. Trimming took 0 bases from V and 4 from J, leaving 10 bases between them. The CDR3 nucleotides are TGTGCCTGGAGTGTCGACAGTGGATACGAGCAGTACTTC. This encodes CAWSVDSGYEQYF.

This clone came up a few times. The gene calls are TRBV5-1 and TRBJ2-1, with D possibly being TRBD2 (5 bases). The CDR3 is made up of 14 amino acids. Trimming cost V 1 base and J 8 bases, with 13 bases left between them. The germline gives CDR1 SGHRS, CDR2 YFSETQ. The CDR3 coding sequence is TGCGCCAGCAGCTTGAGGCGGGCTGGGGATGAGCAGTTCTTC. It codes for CASSLRRAGDEQFF.

This clone was picked up a small number of times. The chain joins TRBV7-2 to TRBJ1-2; D gene unclear. Germline CDR1 SGHTA, CDR2 FQGNSA. Trimming left V 3 bases short and J 3 bases short, with 14 bases between. The CDR3 loop spans 15 amino acids. The CDR3 DNA follows: TGTGCCAGCAGCTTTGTAAGCGGGAACTACTATGGCTACACCTTC. Amino acid sequence: CASSFVSGNYYGYTF.

In this sample, this clone turned up a few times. The chain recombines TRBV7-8 with TRBJ1-1; D gene unclear. Germline V CDR1 and CDR2: SGHVS, FQNEAQ. This CDR3 is 13 amino acids long. The ends were cut back, 1 base at V and 4 bases at J, with 7 bases in the middle. The CDR3 bases are TGTGCCAGCAGCTTAGGTGGAGGCACTGAAGCTTTCTTT. This codes for CASSLGGGTEAFF. The whole variable domain, filled in from reference TRBV7-8 and TRBJ1-1, reads GAGVSQSPRYKVAKRGQDVALRCDPISGHVSLFWYQQALGQGPEFLTYFQNEAQLDKSGLPSDRFFAERPEGSVSTLKIQRTQQEDSAVYLCASSLGGGTEAFFGQGTRLTVV.

A few counts support this clone. This chain connects TRBV10-3 to TRBJ2-2, with 7 bases that match TRBD1. CDR1 is ENHRY, CDR2 SYGVKD, per germline. V shed 8 bases and J 1 base; nucleotides not matched to a gene: 4. This CDR3 has 14 residues. CDR3 nucleotide sequence: TGTGCCATCCGACAGGGTGGGAACACCGGGGAGCTGTTTTTT. Translated: CAIRQGGNTGELFF.

The rearrangement joins TRBV28 to TRBJ2-2, with 9 bases matching TRBD1. Trimming at V came to 7 bases and at J to 6 bases, leaving 6 bases not matched to a gene. This CDR3 has 14 amino acids. CDR1 is MDHEN and CDR2 is SYDVKM in the germline V gene. In nucleotides, the CDR3 is TGTGCCAGCAATTCGGGACAGGGCGCCGGGGAGCTGTTTTTT. Translation: CASNSGQGAGELFF.

The chain is built from TRBV5-4 and TRBJ1-2, with a weak D call TRBD1 (5 bases). This CDR3 spans 14 amino acids. Germline CDR1 SGHNT, CDR2 YYREEE (reference sequence). Trimming removed 0 bases at V and 8 bases at J, with 14 bases between. CDR3 bases: TGTGCCAGCAGCTTGGTCGGCAGGGTGAGCGGCTACACCTTC. Translated, it gives CASSLVGRVSGYTF.

This clone came up many times. This chain connects TRBV29-1 to TRBJ2-7; D is possibly TRBD2 (6 bases). V was trimmed by 6 bases and J by 0 bases, leaving 9 bases between them. Germline values: CDR1 SQVTM, CDR2 ANQGSEA. The CDR3 covers 12 residues. The CDR3 reads CSVREASYEQYF. DNA for the CDR3: TGCAGCGTCAGGGAGGCCTCCTACGAGCAGTACTTC.

The J gene is TRBJ2-5, the V gene TRBV4-2, with 7 positions matching TRBD1. The CDR3 has 14 amino acids. The germline CDR1 and CDR2 sequences are LGHNA and YNFKEQ. After removal of 0 bases from V and 5 bases from J, the junction contained 3 bases not matched to a gene. The CDR3 DNA follows: TGTGCCAGCAGCCAAGATAACAGGGGTGAGACCCAGTACTTC. The encoded protein is CASSQDNRGETQYF.

The chain joins TRBV6-1 to TRBJ2-7; weak D call: TRBD1 (5 bases). From germline, CDR1 is MNHNS and CDR2 SASEGT. The CDR3 runs 15 residues. V lost 6 bases and J 0 bases, leaving 15 bases between the germline ends. The DNA for the CDR3 is TGTGCCAGCAGCTCCGGACATTTGAGCTCCTACGAGCAGTACTTC. Translation gives CASSSGHLSSYEQYF.

This clone turned up a few times. The same CDR3 can be traced to other DNA sequences in this sample. CDR3 protein: CASSLDRSYEQYF. The CDR3 DNA sequence: TGTGCCAGCAGCTTAGACAGAAGCTACGAGCAGTACTTC. The chain uses TRBV7-2 and TRBJ2-7; no clear D. With 1 base removed from V and 3 bases from J, the gap between germline ends came to 7 bases. CDR1 is SGHTA, CDR2 FQGNSA, per germline. The CDR3 runs to 13 residues.

For this clone: Different DNA sequences within this sample yield the same CDR3. The chain employs TRBV14 and TRBJ2-4; D ambiguous. V was cut by 0 bases and J by 0 bases, with 3 bases left in between. The CDR3 has 14 amino acids. Germline loops: CDR1 SGHDN, CDR2 FVKESK. CDR3: CASSQDLAKNIQYF. The CDR3 nucleotides are TGTGCCAGCAGCCAAGACCTAGCCAAAAACATTCAGTACTTC.

This clone has just a few counts. V is TRBV12-5 and J is TRBJ2-1; 8 bases map to TRBD2. V lost 8 bases, J lost 10 bases, and 7 bases stayed unmatched. The germline V gene encodes CDR1 LGHNT and CDR2 FRNRAP. The CDR3 is 12 residues long. Written as DNA, the CDR3 is TGTGCTAGTCGGGGGGGCGGAGTAGAGCAGTTCTTC. It codes for CASRGGGVEQFF.

This clone was seen a handful of times. The CDR3 DNA follows: TGTGCCAGCAGCTCTTTGACAGTAACCAAAAACATTCAGTACTTC. It codes for CASSSLTVTKNIQYF. This rearrangement joins TRBV7-2 to TRBJ2-4; D might be TRBD1 (5 bases). The CDR3 runs 15 residues. V lost 4 bases and J lost 2, with 12 bases in between. Germline V gene data show CDR1 as SGHTA and CDR2 as FQGNSA.